The table lists the clone carrying this TCR beta chain with many counts. TCRdb re-called the 5' RACE reads through MiXCR, storing one row per CDR3 protein. The table has approximately 37,000 distinct CDR3 sequences, 3% to 3.5% seen once. This sample is drawn from a study of neurological immune-mediated disorders. The sample's time point: longitudinal time-point 1 (baseline). The CDR3 has 14 amino acids. Germline CDR1 and CDR2: MNHEY and SVGAGI. With 5 bases clipped from V and 6 bases from J, the junction kept 8 bases outside the gene matches. The sequenced material came from PBMCs. The sequence was obtained from a woman between 55 and 75 years old with multiple sclerosis. The chain combines TRBV6-5 with TRBJ2-7, with 9 bases aligning to TRBD1. CDR3: CASSQAGTGREQYF. In DNA form, the CDR3 reads TGTGCCAGCAGTCAAGCCGGGACAGGGCGCGAGCAGTACTTC.